What follows are 21 T cell receptor beta chains derived from one specimen sequenced in a study of blood T cell repertoires in COVID-19. Profiling relied on immunoSEQ multiplex PCR, and the TCRdb table lists in-frame clones only, not all of them. Of about 180,000 clones listed, roughly 90% are singletons. The material sequenced was PBMCs or T cells enriched from blood (not recorded which). The receptors shown here come from a human donor with acute COVID-19. The donor label of this sample is uncertain.

J is TRBJ1-5 and V is TRBV28, with D uncertain. The CDR3 is made up of 13 amino acids. Germline V gene sequence: CDR1 MDHEN, CDR2 SYDVKM. V lost 6 bases and J lost 4, with 10 bases in between. CDR3 protein: CASSDTENQPQHF. CDR3 nucleotide sequence: TGTGCCAGCAGCGATACAGAGAATCAGCCCCAGCATTTT.

The chain carries TRBV2 and TRBJ2-5, with 7 bases aligning to TRBD2. V dropped 4 bases and J dropped 2; count of bases not matched to a gene: 10. The CDR3 totals 16 residues. The V gene's germline CDR1 is SNHLY and CDR2 FYNNEI. The CDR3 coding sequence is TGTGCCAGCAGTGGGCCGGGACTACGCATTCAAGAGACCCAGTACTTC. It translates to CASSGPGLRIQETQYF. Full variable domain (remainder filled in from reference TRBV2 and TRBJ2-5): EPEVTQTPSHQVTQMGQEVILRCVPISNHLYFYWYRQILGQKVEFLVSFYNNEISEKSEIFDDQFSVERPDGSNFTLKIRSTKLEDSAMYFCASSGPGLRIQETQYFGPGTRLLVL.

CDR3: CASSSKPNYGYTF. DNA of the CDR3: TGTGCCAGCAGTTCAAAGCCGAACTATGGCTACACCTTC. V usage is TRBV6-5 and J usage is TRBJ1-2; D not certain. The length of the CDR3 is 13 residues. Germline loops: CDR1 MNHEY, CDR2 SVGAGI. V gave up 4 bases and J gave up 2 bases, with 8 bases separating them.

V is TRBV19 and J is TRBJ1-4, with D unresolved. CDR1 LNHDA and CDR2 SQIVND come from the germline V gene (reference sequence). V lost 4 bases and J 5 bases, leaving 11 bases between the germline ends. CDR3 length: 14 residues. CDR3 residues: CASSSDTANEKLFF. The CDR3 nucleotides are TGTGCCAGTAGTAGTGACACTGCCAATGAAAAACTGTTTTTT.

The genes are TRBV4-3 and TRBJ2-5; weak D call: TRBD1 (5 bases). Trimming removed 0 bases from V and 2 bases from J, with 10 bases in between. Germline assignment: CDR1 LGHNA and CDR2 YSLEER. The CDR3 spans 15 residues. Here the CDR3 DNA reads TGCGCCAGCAGCCAAGATAGGTCAGGGCAAGAGACCCAGTACTTC. This encodes CASSQDRSGQETQYF.

CDR3: CASRPGNYEQYF. CDR3 in DNA: TGTGCCAGCAGGCCCGGTAACTACGAGCAGTACTTC. The chain joins TRBV12-3 or TRBV12-4 to TRBJ2-7; D is undetermined. This CDR3 is built from 12 residues. Trimming took 6 bases from V and 3 from J, leaving 9 bases between them.

The chain joins TRBV7-9 to TRBJ1-6; D is perhaps TRBD1 (6 bases). Trimming left V 5 bases short and J 10 bases short, with 15 bases between. Germline-derived CDR1 and CDR2 are SEHNR and FQNEAQ (reference sequence). The CDR3 sequence is 14 residues long. The CDR3 region is CASSTQGKDSPLHF. CDR3 nucleotide sequence: TGTGCCAGCAGCACACAGGGTAAAGACTCACCCCTCCACTTT.

CDR3 sequence reads: CASAPLFHGYTF. CDR3 nucleotide sequence: TGTGCTAGTGCCCCCTTATTCCATGGCTACACCTTC. The chain employs TRBV12-5 and TRBJ1-2; D unresolved. V was pared by 7 bases and J by 6 bases, with 12 bases between. This CDR3 has 12 amino acids. Germline V lookup: CDR1 LGHNT, CDR2 FRNRAP.

The DNA of the CDR3 is TGTGCCAGCAGTGACCAACGCAGGGGGGATACGCAGTATTTT. Its translation: CASSDQRRGDTQYF. The chain links TRBV6-1 to TRBJ2-3, with 7 bases matching TRBD1. The CDR3 spans 14 residues. Germline CDR1 MNHNS, CDR2 SASEGT. V was pared by 3 bases and J by 6 bases, with 6 bases of the junction left unmatched.

The chain uses TRBV7-9 and TRBJ1-6; TRBD1 matches at 10 bases. Germline V CDR1 and CDR2: SEHNR, FQNEAQ (reference sequence). The V and J ends lost 5 bases and 5 bases, in that order; junction bases with no gene match: 6. The CDR3 is 16 amino acids. The CDR3 spells CASSRGTGDDNSPLHF. The CDR3 coding sequence is TGTGCCAGCAGCCGGGGGACAGGGGATGATAATTCACCCCTCCACTTT. Combining the CDR3 with reference TRBV7-9 and TRBJ1-6 gives the whole variable domain DTGVSQNPRHKITKRGQNVTFRCDPISEHNRLYWYRQTLGQGPEFLTYFQNEAQLEKSRLLSDRFSAERPKGSFSTLEIQRTEQGDSAMYLCASSRGTGDDNSPLHFGNGTRLTVT.

This chain uses TRBV30 with TRBJ1-6; perhaps TRBD1 as D (6 bases). From germline, CDR1 is GTSNPN and CDR2 SVGIG (reference sequence). The CDR3 has 12 amino acids. The V end lost 2 bases, the J end lost 8 bases, and 7 bases lay between the germline ends. The CDR3 here is CAWSHRDSPLHF. CDR3 coding DNA: TGTGCCTGGAGTCACAGGGATTCACCCCTCCACTTT.

The chain joins TRBV7-2 to TRBJ2-7, with 8 bases identical to TRBD1. Germline CDR1 SGHTA, CDR2 FQGNSA. Unmatched junction bases numbered 3, after V lost 5 bases and J lost 0 bases. The CDR3 runs 14 residues. In nucleotides, the CDR3 is TGTGCCAGCAGCACCGGACAGGGCTCCTACGAGCAGTACTTC. This translates into CASSTGQGSYEQYF. The variable domain in full, with the rest retrieved from reference TRBV7-2 and TRBJ2-7, is GAGVSQSPSNKVTEKGKDVELRCDPISGHTALYWYRQSLGQGLEFLIYFQGNSAPDKSGLPSDRFSAERTGGSVSTLTIQRTQQEDSAVYLCASSTGQGSYEQYFGPGTRLTVT.

J is TRBJ2-7 and V is TRBV6-6; weak D call: TRBD2 (6 bases). Germline V gene sequence: CDR1 MNHNY, CDR2 SVGAGI (reference sequence). The CDR3 runs 14 residues. V was shortened by 2 bases and J by 3 bases, with 11 bases between the two germline ends. CDR3 protein: CASSYQGGVYEQYF. CDR3 nucleotide sequence: TGTGCCAGCAGTTACCAAGGAGGGGTCTACGAGCAGTACTTC.

V and J are TRBV4-1 and TRBJ2-5, with D possibly being TRBD2 (5 bases). The CDR3 consists of 13 residues. Trimming took 3 bases from V and 4 from J, leaving 9 bases between them. CDR1 and CDR2 from the germline V gene are MGHRA and YSYEKL. CDR3 loop: CASSQQLGETQYF. The CDR3 DNA reads as TGCGCCAGCAGCCAGCAACTAGGAGAGACCCAGTACTTC.

V and J are TRBV6-2 or TRBV6-3 and TRBJ2-5; 10 bases line up with TRBD2. There are 17 residues in the CDR3. V lost 5 bases and J lost 4; bases outside the gene matches: 13. From germline, CDR1 is MNHEY and CDR2 SVGEGT. The CDR3 DNA sequence: TGTGCCAGCAGTACCTCTAGGAGCGGGGGGGCCTTAGAGACCCAGTACTTC. It is translated as CASSTSRSGGALETQYF.

The chain joins TRBV12-3 or TRBV12-4 to TRBJ1-2; 7 nucleotides match TRBD1. This CDR3 is 13 amino acids long. Trimming took 2 bases from V and 12 from J; bases not matched to a gene: 9. The CDR3 region is CASSLSRGFRDTF. In nucleotides, the CDR3 is TGTGCCAGCAGTTTATCCAGGGGGTTCAGGGACACCTTC.

The chain couples TRBV7-3 to TRBJ1-1; no clear D gene. V shed 4 bases and J shed 1 base, with 16 bases lying between them. The CDR3 is made up of 16 amino acids. Germline V CDR1 and CDR2: SGHTA, FQGTGA. CDR3 nucleotides: TGTGCCAGCAGCTCACCCAGGAGGCGGGAGAACACTGAAGCTTTCTTT. It encodes CASSSPRRRENTEAFF.

The CDR3 DNA is TGCGCCAGCAGCCAAGGTATCGACAGGATCGAAGCTTTCTTT. It is translated as CASSQGIDRIEAFF. The rearrangement links TRBV4-3 to TRBJ1-1; maybe TRBD1 (6 bases). Germline CDR1 is LGHNA and CDR2 is YSLEER. CDR3 length: 14 amino acids. Between the trimmed V and J ends, which lost 1 base and 8 bases, there was a span of 14 bases.

The CDR3 sequence: CASSVQGQGNSPLHF. The DNA for the CDR3 is TGTGCCAGTAGTGTCCAGGGACAGGGGAATTCACCCCTCCACTTT. This chain links TRBV19 with TRBJ1-6, with 10 bases identical to TRBD1. The CDR3 loop spans 15 amino acids. CDR1 is LNHDA, CDR2 SQIVND, per germline (reference sequence). After removal of 5 bases from V and 7 bases from J, the junction contained 5 bases not matched to a gene.

This clone has a count of ten or more. At the DNA level, this CDR3 is encoded by other sequences in the same sample as well. The V gene is TRBV14, the J gene TRBJ1-1; D not resolved. CDR1 and CDR2 (germline): SGHDN, FVKESK. V lost 3 bases and J 5 bases, leaving 4 bases between the germline ends. This CDR3 has 11 amino acids. This chain's CDR3 is CASSHGTEAFF. In DNA, the CDR3 is TGTGCCAGCAGCCACGGGACTGAAGCTTTCTTT. The whole variable domain, remainder taken from reference TRBV14 and TRBJ1-1, is EAGVTQFPSHSVIEKGQTVTLRCDPISGHDNLYWYRRVMGKEIKFLLHFVKESKQDESGMPNNRFLAERTGGTYSTLKVQPAELEDSGVYFCASSHGTEAFFGQGTRLTVV.

A few counts support this clone. The chain joins TRBV18 to TRBJ1-2; weak D call: TRBD1 (5 bases). The CDR3 totals 14 residues. V dropped 2 bases and J dropped 3 bases, with 10 bases sitting between them. The V gene's germline CDR1 is KGHSH and CDR2 LQKENI. CDR3 DNA sequence: TGTGCCAGCTCACCAGAGGGAGGGGACTATGGCTACACCTTC. As protein: CASSPEGGDYGYTF.